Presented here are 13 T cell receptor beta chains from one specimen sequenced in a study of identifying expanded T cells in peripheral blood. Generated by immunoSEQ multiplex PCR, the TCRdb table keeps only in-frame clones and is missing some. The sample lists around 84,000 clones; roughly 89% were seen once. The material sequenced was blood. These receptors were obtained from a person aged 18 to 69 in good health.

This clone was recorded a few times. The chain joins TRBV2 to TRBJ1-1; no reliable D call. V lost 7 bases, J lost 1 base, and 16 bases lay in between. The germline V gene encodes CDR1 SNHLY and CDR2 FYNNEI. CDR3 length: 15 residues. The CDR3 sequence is CASTPRVRGNTEAFF. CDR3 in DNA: TGTGCCAGCACCCCAAGGGTCAGAGGGAACACTGAAGCTTTCTTT.

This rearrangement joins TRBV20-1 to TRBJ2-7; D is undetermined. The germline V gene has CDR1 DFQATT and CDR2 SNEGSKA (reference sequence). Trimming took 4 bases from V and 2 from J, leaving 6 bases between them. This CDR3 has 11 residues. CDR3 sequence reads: CSATGAYEQYF. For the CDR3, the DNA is TGCAGTGCTACCGGTGCCTACGAGCAGTACTTC.

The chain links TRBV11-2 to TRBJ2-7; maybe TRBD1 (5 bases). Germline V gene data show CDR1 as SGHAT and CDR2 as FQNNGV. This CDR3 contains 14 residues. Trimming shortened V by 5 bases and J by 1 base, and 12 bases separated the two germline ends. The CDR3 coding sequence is TGTGCCAGCAGCAAAGGACAAGGGTCCTACGAGCAGTACTTC. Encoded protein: CASSKGQGSYEQYF.

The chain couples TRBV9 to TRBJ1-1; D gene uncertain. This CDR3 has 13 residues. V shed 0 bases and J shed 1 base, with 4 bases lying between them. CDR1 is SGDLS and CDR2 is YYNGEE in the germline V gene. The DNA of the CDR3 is TGTGCCAGCAGCGTAGTGCCGAACACTGAAGCTTTCTTT. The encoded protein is CASSVVPNTEAFF.

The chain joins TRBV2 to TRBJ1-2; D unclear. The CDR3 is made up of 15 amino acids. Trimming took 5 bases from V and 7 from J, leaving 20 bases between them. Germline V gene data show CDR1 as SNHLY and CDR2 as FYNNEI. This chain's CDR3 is CASSNNILLGGGYTF. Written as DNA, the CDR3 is TGTGCCAGCAGTAACAATATCCTTTTAGGTGGTGGCTACACCTTC.

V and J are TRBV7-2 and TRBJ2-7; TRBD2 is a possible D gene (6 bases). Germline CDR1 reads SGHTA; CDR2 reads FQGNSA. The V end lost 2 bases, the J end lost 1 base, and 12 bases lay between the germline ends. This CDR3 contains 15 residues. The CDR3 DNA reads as TGTGCCAGCAGCTTATACGGGAGTGAATCCTACGAGCAGTACTTC. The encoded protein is CASSLYGSESYEQYF. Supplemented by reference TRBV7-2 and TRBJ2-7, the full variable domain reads GAGVSQSPSNKVTEKGKDVELRCDPISGHTALYWYRQSLGQGLEFLIYFQGNSAPDKSGLPSDRFSAERTGGSVSTLTIQRTQQEDSAVYLCASSLYGSESYEQYFGPGTRLTVT.

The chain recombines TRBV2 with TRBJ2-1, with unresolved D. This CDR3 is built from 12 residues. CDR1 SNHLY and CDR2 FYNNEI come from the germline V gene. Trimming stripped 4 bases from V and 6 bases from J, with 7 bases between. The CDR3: CASSGHLNEQFF. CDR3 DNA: TGTGCCAGCAGTGGGCACCTCAATGAGCAGTTCTTC.

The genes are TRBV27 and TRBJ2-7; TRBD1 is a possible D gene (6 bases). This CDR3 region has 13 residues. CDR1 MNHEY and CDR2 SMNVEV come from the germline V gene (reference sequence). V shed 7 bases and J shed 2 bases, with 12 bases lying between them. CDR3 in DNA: TGTGCCAGCAAGGGGGTTGGGACCTACGAGCAGTACTTC. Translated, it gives CASKGVGTYEQYF.

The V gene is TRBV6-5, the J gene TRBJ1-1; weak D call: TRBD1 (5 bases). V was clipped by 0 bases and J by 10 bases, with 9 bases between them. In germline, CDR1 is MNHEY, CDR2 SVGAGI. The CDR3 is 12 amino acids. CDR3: CASSYSGGVAFF. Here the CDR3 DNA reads TGTGCCAGCAGTTACTCGGGGGGGGTAGCTTTCTTT.

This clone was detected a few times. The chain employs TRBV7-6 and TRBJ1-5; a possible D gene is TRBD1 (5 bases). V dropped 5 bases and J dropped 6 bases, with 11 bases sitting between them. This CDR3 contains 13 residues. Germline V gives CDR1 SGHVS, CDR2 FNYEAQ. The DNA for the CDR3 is TGTGCCAGCAGCCAGGACATGGCTCAGCCCCAGCATTTT. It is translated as CASSQDMAQPQHF.

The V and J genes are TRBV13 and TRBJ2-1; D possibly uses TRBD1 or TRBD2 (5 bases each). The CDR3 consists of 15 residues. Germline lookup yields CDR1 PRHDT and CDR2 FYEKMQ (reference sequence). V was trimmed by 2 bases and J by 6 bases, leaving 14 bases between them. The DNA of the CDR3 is TGTGCCAGCAGCTTAAGAGGGGACGAGGGCAATGAGCAGTTCTTC. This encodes CASSLRGDEGNEQFF.

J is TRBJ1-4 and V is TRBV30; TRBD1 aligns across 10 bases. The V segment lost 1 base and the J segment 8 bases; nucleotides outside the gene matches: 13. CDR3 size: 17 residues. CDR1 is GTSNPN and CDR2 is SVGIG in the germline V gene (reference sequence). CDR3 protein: CAWSALLTGGAEEKLFF. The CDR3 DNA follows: TGTGCCTGGAGTGCCCTCTTGACAGGGGGCGCAGAGGAAAAACTGTTTTTT.

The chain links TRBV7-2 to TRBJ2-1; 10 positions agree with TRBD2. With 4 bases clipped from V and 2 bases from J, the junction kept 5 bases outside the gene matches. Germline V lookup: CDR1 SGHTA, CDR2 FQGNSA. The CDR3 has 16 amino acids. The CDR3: CASSSRTSGTYNEQFF. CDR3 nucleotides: TGTGCCAGCAGCTCCCGGACTAGCGGAACCTACAATGAGCAGTTCTTC.